Sequencing of this T cell receptor beta chain was carried out in a study of T cells in Graves' hyperthyroidism and ophthalmopathy. Germline-derived CDR1 and CDR2 are SQVTM and ANQGSEA. The CDR3 has 12 residues. V dropped 8 bases and J dropped 5; count of bases not matched to a gene: 9. The CDR3 regions of TCR beta were amplified from RNA transcripts. First-round RT-PCR with HTBI primers amplified the TCR CDR3 region. TCRdb reprocessed the multiplex PCR reads with MiXCR, giving one entry per CDR3 protein. This sample has 800,000 or so distinct CDR3 sequences, with around 39% found just once. The clonotype was recovered from a man aged 18 to 29 with Graves' hyperthyroidism. The chain employs TRBV29-1 and TRBJ2-7; 7 bases agree with TRBD1. Sequenced: blood. CDR3: CSFRTGSHEQYF. Written as DNA, the CDR3 is TGCAGCTTTCGGACAGGATCTCACGAGCAGTACTTC.